This T cell receptor beta chain is from a study of blood T cell repertoires in COVID-19 (dated by TCRdb to about 2020). In the study overall: The collaborator samples originated in the United States, Italy and Spain and spanned the acute and convalescent phases of COVID-19. Samples were obtained from the ongoing ImmuneRACE study (first 160 participants) and from about 1,300 subjects provided by 6 global collaborators. The repertoires were released in a freely available public database meant as a resource for research on the immune response to SARS-CoV-2. Where available, HLA class I and class II types were taken from metadata supplied by the sample provider and were not determined by assay-based typing. Sample metadata almost always included a de-identified subject ID, COVID-19 status, age in years and sex. Deeply sampled blood TCRbeta repertoires from subjects exposed to, actively infected with, or recovered from COVID-19 were included in the dataset. The material from the prospective study consisted of cDNA or gDNA derived from T cells, B-cell-depleted T cells, or PBMCs. Paper-wide results and their limitations: The amount of clinical and demographic metadata varied by source and participant and was provided uncurated.

CDR1 SGDLS and CDR2 YYNGEE are derived from the germline V gene. From its cysteine to its phenylalanine, the CDR3 spans 15 amino acids. Only the CDR3 region is kept as DNA, spanning 45 bases read in frame from base 1. Unmatched junction bases come to 4, with V trimmed by 1 base and J by 1 base. TCRbeta CDR3 regions were amplified from genomic DNA using the immunoSEQ Assay, a bias-controlled multiplex PCR. The original methods were these. Within the assay, amplification of reference gene primers was used to estimate how many nucleated cells each sample contained. Sequence reads were collapsed and filtered to measure the absolute abundance of every unique TCRbeta CDR3 rearrangement. Productive Simpson clonality was computed per sample as the square root of Simpson's diversity index over productive rearrangements. TCRdb holds this immuneACCESS table with in-frame rearrangements only. Some clones are missing; in checked studies, unresolved V genes explain under half, and the rest has no known cause. From that table come the V and J calls and clone size; the DNA was used to work out D and trimming. This sample has about 130,000 clones in its table, and around four fifths of those were observed once. The leading ten clones occupy roughly 9% of the sample.

Details on this clone: Its binding antigen is unknown. Base qualities are not provided; no much larger clone lies one nucleotide away.

Collaborating institutions collected whole blood in K2EDTA tubes following their own protocols. For TCRbeta analysis, collaborators shipped samples as frozen whole blood, isolated PBMCs, or DNA extracted from either of those sample types. The receptor was derived from a man aged 35 to 55 with active or convalescent COVID-19. This receptor chain uses TRBV9 and TRBJ1-1; TRBD1 lines up with 7 middle nucleotides. The sample taken for sequencing was peripheral blood. The DNA sequence is as follows: TGTGCCAGCAGCGTATATCAGGGGGGGAACACTGAAGCTTTCTTT. Its coded protein is CASSVYQGGNTEAFF.